This T cell receptor (beta chain) derives from a study of regulatory T cells in long-lasting Graves disease. Study at large: Prior antithyroid drug treatment in newly diagnosed Graves' patients lasted under 3 months.

As regards this clonotype: Its specificity is not known.

Study conclusions and caveats: The study found TRBV28, TRBJ1-2 and TRBJ2-5 favored in persistent disease.

This CDR3 is 15 amino acids long. V lost 5 bases to trimming and J lost 1 base; unmatched junction nucleotides: 10. CDR1 DFQATT and CDR2 SNEGSKA come from the germline V gene (reference sequence). Combining iRepertoire HTBI primers with Arm-PCR of CDR3 regions, the authors built TCR beta libraries. TCRdb analysed the multiplex PCR reads with MiXCR anew, one entry per CDR3 protein. Of approximately 400,000 distinct CDR3 sequences listed, 15% to 18% were seen once; the top ten hold about 20%. Time point reported: newly diagnosed GD, antithyroid drugs for less than 3 months. There was RNA extracted from PBMCs, and the TCR library was made from it. EDTA tubes held roughly 9 milliliters of peripheral blood from each patient.

The V gene is TRBV20-1, the J gene TRBJ2-5; 7 bases match TRBD1. This sequence originates from a female donor with Graves disease. The sequencing here drew on peripheral blood mononuclear cells (PBMCs), taken at new diagnosis, from a patient treated with antithyroid drugs. CDR3 amino acids: CSAGAGGSGQETQYF. The CDR3 coding sequence is TGCAGTGCTGGGGCAGGGGGATCCGGCCAAGAGACCCAGTACTTC.